These T cell receptor beta chains were read from a single sample in a study of CD8 T cells in ankylosing spondylitis. TCRdb fed the 5' RACE reads into MiXCR, producing one record per CDR3 protein. The sample includes fewer than 550,000 distinct CDR3 sequences, about 5.2% of them seen just once. Input material: blood, either unsorted or a sorted T cell fraction (not recorded which). The receptors here all came from a male donor with ankylosing spondylitis. Each CDR3 is given without its conserved first and last residue. Clone size appears in some rows only: once, few, many, or a class for an expanded clone.

abundance: many; v_gene: TRBV20-1; CDR3aa: SARDRTRVNIQY
abundance: many; v_gene: TRBV20-1; CDR3aa: SAVRLWELF
abundance: few; v_gene: TRBV27; CDR3aa: ASRRNGETNYGYT
abundance: many; v_gene: TRBV27; CDR3aa: ASSPGTSGRSEQY
abundance: many; v_gene: TRBV5-1; CDR3aa: ASSFQLNTEAF
abundance: many; v_gene: TRBV24-1; CDR3aa: ATREGAGTDTQY
abundance: few; v_gene: TRBV6-1; CDR3aa: ASSEEDRVAYEQY
abundance: -; v_gene: TRBV4-3; CDR3aa: ASSQGPSGGETQY
abundance: many; v_gene: TRBV28; CDR3aa: ASSLGTPGEKLF
abundance: many; v_gene: TRBV5-5; CDR3aa: ASSWDPNQPQH
abundance: many; v_gene: TRBV5-1; CDR3aa: ASSSGTAEKLF
abundance: many; v_gene: TRBV5-1; CDR3aa: ASSLYLPGPGSADTQY
abundance: -; v_gene: TRBV7-3; CDR3aa: ASSSLPGGDNEQF
abundance: many; v_gene: TRBV6-5; CDR3aa: ASSFGTGGAGVAKNIQY
abundance: -; v_gene: TRBV7-9; CDR3aa: ASSPLTGNGAEAF
abundance: many; v_gene: TRBV12-3/TRBV12-4; CDR3aa: ASRPGLAGWETQY
abundance: many; v_gene: TRBV9; CDR3aa: ASSVALAGGSSYNEQF
abundance: -; v_gene: TRBV6-1; CDR3aa: ASSDPPGRTSAQY
abundance: few; v_gene: TRBV7-2; CDR3aa: ASSLLAGPDTQY
abundance: many; v_gene: TRBV7-2; CDR3aa: ASSSRGNSYNEQF
abundance: many; v_gene: TRBV4-3; CDR3aa: ASSQDRTSYEQY
abundance: many; v_gene: TRBV27; CDR3aa: ASSLYSGTGSTDTQY
abundance: many; v_gene: TRBV7-2; CDR3aa: ASSLAVVRYSNQPQH
abundance: many; v_gene: TRBV5-1; CDR3aa: ASSPNAPGQGNYGYT
abundance: -; v_gene: TRBV4-2; CDR3aa: ASRLAAGAKNIQY
abundance: many; v_gene: TRBV7-9; CDR3aa: ASSPAGGDSYGYT
abundance: many; v_gene: TRBV4-1; CDR3aa: ASSQIGQGGYGYT
abundance: few; v_gene: TRBV4-3; CDR3aa: ASSQGLSGEYEQY
abundance: many; v_gene: TRBV29-1; CDR3aa: SPEKDPFSEAF
abundance: few; v_gene: TRBV29-1; CDR3aa: SADEGPDTQY
abundance: many; v_gene: TRBV20-1; CDR3aa: SPYRGTYNSPLH
abundance: -; v_gene: TRBV6-2/TRBV6-3; CDR3aa: ASTEQKKTQY
abundance: few; v_gene: TRBV11-3; CDR3aa: ASSPTNYVGELF
abundance: many; v_gene: TRBV5-6; CDR3aa: ASSPPTSGSEQF
abundance: many; v_gene: TRBV20-1; CDR3aa: SARDGGLATDTQY
abundance: many; v_gene: TRBV20-1; CDR3aa: SARGAGSYNEQF
abundance: few; v_gene: TRBV6-2/TRBV6-3; CDR3aa: ASSYKRRSEAF
abundance: -; v_gene: TRBV7-2; CDR3aa: ASSTRTRTGELF
abundance: many; v_gene: TRBV18; CDR3aa: ASSRQGSDQPQH